These 32 T cell receptor beta chains originate from one sample sequenced in a study of cytomegalovirus exposure and HLA in healthy donors. A multiplex PCR was run with 60 Vbeta primers and 13 Jbeta primers. The repertoire was sequenced with immunoSEQ multiplex PCR; TCRdb's copy has only in-frame clones and lacks some. The table shows 210,000 or so clones, with 60% to 80% occurring only once. Sample: PBMCs. The receptor source for this set is a man aged 18 to 35 in good health and CMV-seronegative.

The chain uses TRBV5-4 and TRBJ2-5; 12 positions match TRBD2. V shed 4 bases and J 2 bases; nucleotides not matched to a gene: 6. Germline loops: CDR1 SGHNT, CDR2 YYREEE (reference sequence). The CDR3 has 16 residues. DNA for the CDR3: TGTGCCAGCAGCGGAACTAGCGGGGGGCGTCAAGAGACCCAGTACTTC. This encodes CASSGTSGGRQETQYF.

The gene calls are TRBV7-8 and TRBJ2-7; D uncertain. Trimming pared 7 bases from V and 1 base from J, leaving 11 bases between. From germline, CDR1 is SGHVS and CDR2 FQNEAQ. The CDR3 loop spans 13 amino acids. CDR3 sequence (DNA): TGTGCCAGCACCCCCCTTCGGTCCTACGAGCAGTACTTC. The encoded protein is CASTPLRSYEQYF.

This clone appeared a few times. This sequence joins TRBV6-4 and TRBJ1-1; perhaps TRBD1 as D (5 bases). The CDR3 spans 15 residues. V lost 4 bases and J lost 1, with 13 bases in between. Looked up from germline, CDR1 is MRHNA and CDR2 is SNTAGT. Here the CDR3 DNA reads TGTGCCAGCAGTGTCGGAGGCGGGGGGAACACTGAAGCTTTCTTT. Protein: CASSVGGGGNTEAFF.

The chain links TRBV14 to TRBJ2-1; the D gene is possibly TRBD2 (6 bases). V lost 4 bases to trimming and J lost 9 bases, with 25 bases between them. Germline loops: CDR1 SGHDN, CDR2 FVKESK. The CDR3 spans 17 residues. CDR3 nucleotide sequence: TGTGCCAGCAGCCCCTTTATTCTAGCGCGAAACGTCGCTGAGCAGTTCTTC. Its protein product is CASSPFILARNVAEQFF.

V usage is TRBV5-4 and J usage is TRBJ1-6; 7 nucleotides match TRBD1. CDR1 is SGHNT, CDR2 YYREEE, per germline (reference sequence). This CDR3 region has 16 residues. Trimming cost V 2 bases and J 9 bases; bases outside gene matches: 11. The CDR3 nucleotides read TGTGCCAGCAGCTTAGATCTAGGGGGCGAGGGTTCACCCCTCCACTTT. It yields the protein CASSLDLGGEGSPLHF.

This chain joins TRBV6-5 and TRBJ2-5; perhaps TRBD2 as D (5 bases). The germline V gene encodes CDR1 MNHEY and CDR2 SVGAGI. Between the trimmed V and J ends, which lost 2 bases and 3 bases, there was a span of 10 bases. This CDR3 has 14 amino acids. The chain's CDR3 is CASSYGLGEETQYF. CDR3 bases: TGTGCCAGCAGTTACGGTCTGGGAGAAGAGACCCAGTACTTC.

This clone was counted a single time. The chain recombines TRBV30 with TRBJ1-1; D is unresolved. Germline V gene sequence: CDR1 GTSNPN, CDR2 SVGIG (reference sequence). Between the trimmed V and J ends, which lost 4 bases and 4 bases, there was a span of 19 bases. The CDR3 spans 15 residues. CDR3 residues: CAWTAGGGLGTEAFF. The CDR3 nucleotides are TGTGCCTGGACCGCGGGTGGAGGTCTAGGCACTGAAGCTTTCTTT.

This clone showed up just a few times. The genes are TRBV6-1 and TRBJ2-3; TRBD1 matches 7 bases. The length of the CDR3 is 19 residues. Per germline, CDR1 MNHNS and CDR2 SASEGT. With 1 base clipped from V and 4 bases from J, the junction kept 17 bases outside the gene matches. The DNA for the CDR3 is TGTGCCAGCAGTGAAGGACAGGGATGGGCGGCCCTGAGGGCAGATACGCAGTATTTT. Its translation: CASSEGQGWAALRADTQYF.

The rearrangement links TRBV5-1 to TRBJ2-1, with D tentatively TRBD2 (5 bases). Germline loops: CDR1 SGHRS, CDR2 YFSETQ. The germline V and J ends were trimmed by 0 bases and 0 bases, with 10 bases remaining between them. There are 16 residues in the CDR3. The CDR3 reads CASSLVSRGSYNEQFF. Written as DNA, the CDR3 is TGCGCCAGCAGCTTGGTTTCACGGGGCTCCTACAATGAGCAGTTCTTC.

The chain employs TRBV4-3 and TRBJ2-6, with D possibly being TRBD2 (5 bases). V was pared by 1 base and J by 4 bases, with 11 bases between. This CDR3 has 16 amino acids. Germline CDR1 reads LGHNA; CDR2 reads YSLEER. The CDR3 spells CASSQVEETGANVLTF. CDR3 coding DNA: TGCGCCAGCAGCCAAGTGGAGGAGACCGGGGCCAACGTCCTGACTTTC.

With regard to this clone: A read error may produce the germline difference seen at one junction end. V and J are TRBV7-9 and TRBJ2-7, with TRBD2 matching over 7 bases. The CDR3 totals 14 residues. Germline V gene lookup returns CDR1 SEHNR and CDR2 FQNEAQ (reference sequence). CDR3 in amino acids: CASSLGGSSSEQYF. The CDR3 DNA reads TGTGCCAGCAGCTTAGGCGGGAGCTCCTCCGAGCAGTACTTC.

The V and J genes are TRBV4-1 and TRBJ1-2, with a weak D call TRBD1 (6 bases). V lost 0 bases, J lost 6 bases, and 14 bases lay in between. The length of the CDR3 is 15 residues. Per germline, CDR1 MGHRA and CDR2 YSYEKL. CDR3 residues: CASSQDPGDMDGYTF. In DNA form, the CDR3 reads TGCGCCAGCAGCCAAGATCCAGGGGACATGGATGGCTACACCTTC.

This clone turned up a few times. This chain uses TRBV19 with TRBJ2-1; TRBD2 agrees at 10 bases. The V gene's germline CDR1 is LNHDA and CDR2 SQIVND (reference sequence). This CDR3 is built from 16 residues. Germline trimming cut 7 bases from V and 0 bases from J; bases unmatched to any gene: 6. As DNA, the CDR3 is TGTGCCAGTACGGATAGCGGGAGGAGCTCCTACAATGAGCAGTTCTTC. Encoded protein: CASTDSGRSSYNEQFF.

This clone was picked up a small number of times. The chain couples TRBV6-1 to TRBJ2-1, with 13 bases lining up with TRBD2. V gave up 8 bases and J gave up 10 bases; unmatched junction bases: 8. CDR1 MNHNS and CDR2 SASEGT come from the germline V gene. The CDR3 contains 14 residues. The CDR3 nucleotides read TGTGCCAGCCGAACGCCGGGACTAGCGGGAGAGCAGTTCTTC. It encodes CASRTPGLAGEQFF.

The V call is TRBV4-2, the J call TRBJ1-2; tentatively, D is TRBD1 (5 bases). V was pared by 0 bases and J by 0 bases, with 8 bases between. The CDR3 is 15 residues long. Germline values: CDR1 LGHNA, CDR2 YNFKEQ. For the CDR3, the DNA is TGTGCCAGCAGCCAAGAGGGGGGAACTAACTATGGCTACACCTTC. Amino acids: CASSQEGGTNYGYTF.

This sequence joins TRBV6-5 and TRBJ1-3; 9 nucleotides align to TRBD1. Germline V CDR1 and CDR2: MNHEY, SVGAGI. The CDR3 has 15 residues. Trimming at V came to 5 bases and at J to 2 bases, leaving 4 bases not matched to a gene. The CDR3 DNA reads as TGTGCCAGCAGTCCAGACAGGGGGACTGGAAACACCATATATTTT. It encodes CASSPDRGTGNTIYF.

Details on this clone: The sample has other DNA sequences that encode this CDR3 too. V and J are TRBV7-3 and TRBJ1-1; D gene ambiguous. This CDR3 region has 13 residues. CDR1 and CDR2 from the germline V gene are SGHTA and FQGTGA. V was shortened by 2 bases and J by 2 bases, with 6 bases between the two germline ends. Written as DNA, the CDR3 is TGTGCCAGCAGCTTATCCGTAAACACTGAAGCTTTCTTT. This sequence encodes CASSLSVNTEAFF.

The genes are TRBV11-3 and TRBJ1-1; no firm D call. This CDR3 contains 13 residues. From germline, CDR1 is SGHNT and CDR2 YENEEA. Trimming removed 0 bases from V and 3 bases from J, with 5 bases in between. This CDR3 reads CASSLERDTEAFF. Here the CDR3 DNA reads TGTGCCAGCAGCTTAGAGAGAGACACTGAAGCTTTCTTT.

CDR3 sequence: CASSPGGYRGRAQQETQYF. The CDR3 nucleotides are TGTGCCAGCAGTCCGGGAGGCTATAGGGGCCGGGCGCAACAAGAGACCCAGTACTTC. The J gene is TRBJ2-5, the V gene TRBV11-2; 7 nucleotides agree with TRBD2. Germline CDR1 and CDR2: SGHAT and FQNNGV. V shed 6 bases, J shed 2 bases, and the junction held 21 bases outside the gene matches. The CDR3 is made up of 19 amino acids.

CDR3 sequence: CASSLSGGGHNEQFF. The CDR3 region has the DNA TGTGCCAGCAGCTTGTCAGGGGGCGGACACAATGAGCAGTTCTTC. This rearrangement joins TRBV7-9 to TRBJ2-1; 8 nucleotides align to TRBD1. V lost 3 bases and J lost 5; bases outside the gene matches: 6. CDR3 size: 15 residues. Germline-derived CDR1 and CDR2 are SEHNR and FQNEAQ (reference sequence).

This rearrangement joins TRBV28 to TRBJ2-3, with TRBD2 matching 9 bases. Germline V CDR1 and CDR2: MDHEN, SYDVKM. Trimming removed 8 bases from V and 3 bases from J; junction bases left unmatched: 6. The CDR3 contains 14 residues. In DNA, the CDR3 is TGTGCCAGCGCTAGGACTAGCGAGACAGATACGCAGTATTTT. Translating it yields CASARTSETDTQYF.

The rearrangement joins TRBV28 to TRBJ1-1; 9 bases fit TRBD1. The CDR3 runs to 14 residues. Germline V lookup: CDR1 MDHEN, CDR2 SYDVKM. With 7 bases clipped from V and 4 bases from J, the junction kept 7 bases outside the gene matches. The CDR3 nucleotides are TGTGCCAGCACCCTACAGGGGGCGCTCACTGAAGCTTTCTTT. The encoded protein is CASTLQGALTEAFF. Complete variable domain (other parts from reference TRBV28 and TRBJ1-1): DVKVTQSSRYLVKRTGEKVFLECVQDMDHENMFWYRQDPGLGLRLIYFSYDVKMKEKGDIPEGYSVSREKKERFSLILESASTNQTSMYLCASTLQGALTEAFFGQGTRLTVV.

The chain combines TRBV7-9 with TRBJ2-1, with 7 positions matching TRBD2. The CDR3 totals 14 residues. Germline V CDR1 and CDR2: SEHNR, FQNEAQ (reference sequence). V shed 5 bases and J 3 bases; nucleotides not matched to a gene: 4. CDR3 in amino acids: CASSSRDYYNEQFF. CDR3 DNA sequence: TGTGCCAGCAGCAGCCGGGACTACTACAATGAGCAGTTCTTC.

Of note for this clone: Relative to the germline gene, one junction end is altered; a read error may explain this. The gene calls are TRBV7-7 and TRBJ2-7; 11 nucleotides agree with TRBD2. The CDR3 sequence is 15 residues long. The germline V gene encodes CDR1 SSHAT and CDR2 FNYEAQ (reference sequence). The CDR3 protein is CASSPGLAGSYEQYF. The CDR3 coding sequence is TGTGCTAGCAGCCCCGGACTAGCGGGTTCCTACGAGCAGTACTTC.

The chain has TRBV4-2 and TRBJ2-6, with a possible D match to TRBD2 (7 bases). CDR3 length equals 18 residues. The V end was cut by 2 bases, the J end by 0 bases, with 14 bases between. CDR1 and CDR2 (germline): LGHNA, YNFKEQ. CDR3 region: CASSQKGGGDSGANVLTF. DNA for the CDR3: TGTGCCAGCAGCCAAAAGGGGGGAGGGGACTCTGGGGCCAACGTCCTGACTTTC.

The chain is built from TRBV4-3 and TRBJ2-7, with TRBD1 matching over 8 bases. V dropped 1 base and J dropped 0; count of bases not matched to a gene: 11. CDR3 length: 18 residues. CDR1 LGHNA and CDR2 YSLEER come from the germline V gene. This chain's CDR3 is CASSQVLSFQGASYEQYF. The CDR3 DNA follows: TGCGCCAGCAGCCAAGTGCTCTCGTTCCAGGGGGCCTCCTACGAGCAGTACTTC.

The chain has TRBV30 and TRBJ1-1, with D perhaps matching TRBD1 (5 bases). V lost 1 base and J lost 1, with 10 bases in between. The germline gives CDR1 GTSNPN, CDR2 SVGIG (reference sequence). The CDR3 runs 14 residues. The CDR3 loop reads CAWSAGLTNTEAFF. CDR3 nucleotide sequence: TGTGCCTGGAGTGCGGGACTCACGAACACTGAAGCTTTCTTT.

This chain links TRBV19 with TRBJ2-5; 11 nucleotides match TRBD2. Germline V lookup: CDR1 LNHDA, CDR2 SQIVND (reference sequence). Germline trimming cut 7 bases from V and 4 bases from J; bases unmatched to any gene: 11. The CDR3 spans 16 residues. Here the CDR3 DNA reads TGTGCCAGTACCCCCGGGAGGCTAGCGGGAGGAGAGACCCAGTACTTC. Translated, it gives CASTPGRLAGGETQYF.

J is TRBJ1-1 and V is TRBV2; perhaps TRBD1 as D (5 bases). Trimming removed 10 bases from V and 5 bases from J, with 20 bases in between. This CDR3 has 14 residues. Germline V gene data show CDR1 as SNHLY and CDR2 as FYNNEI. The CDR3 spells CATGRREPTTEAFF. CDR3 coding DNA: TGTGCCACGGGACGACGGGAGCCCACGACTGAAGCTTTCTTT.

Concerning this clone: An end of the junction differs from the germline gene, which may be a read error. The chain uses TRBV6-5 and TRBJ2-7; the match to TRBD2 covers 9 bases. Germline V gene data show CDR1 as MNHEY and CDR2 as SVGAGI. The length of the CDR3 is 13 residues. This chain's CDR3 is CASTSGGFYERYF. The CDR3 DNA sequence: TGTGCCAGCACGAGCGGGGGGTTCTACGAGCGGTACTTC.

This clone was observed a few times. This chain connects TRBV7-2 to TRBJ1-5; no firm D call. The germline V gene encodes CDR1 SGHTA and CDR2 FQGNSA. V shed 0 bases and J shed 8 bases, with 5 bases lying between them. The CDR3 extends over 12 amino acids. CDR3 sequence reads: CASSLAGKPQHF. DNA of the CDR3: TGTGCCAGCAGCTTAGCCGGGAAGCCCCAGCATTTT.

The chain carries TRBV25-1 and TRBJ2-3, with D possibly matching TRBD1 (5 bases). The germline V and J ends were trimmed by 1 base and 0 bases, with 5 bases remaining between them. CDR3 length: 14 amino acids. The germline gives CDR1 MGHDK, CDR2 SYGVNS. In DNA form, the CDR3 reads TGTGCCAGCAGTGAATGGGGCAGCACAGATACGCAGTATTTT. Translation: CASSEWGSTDTQYF.